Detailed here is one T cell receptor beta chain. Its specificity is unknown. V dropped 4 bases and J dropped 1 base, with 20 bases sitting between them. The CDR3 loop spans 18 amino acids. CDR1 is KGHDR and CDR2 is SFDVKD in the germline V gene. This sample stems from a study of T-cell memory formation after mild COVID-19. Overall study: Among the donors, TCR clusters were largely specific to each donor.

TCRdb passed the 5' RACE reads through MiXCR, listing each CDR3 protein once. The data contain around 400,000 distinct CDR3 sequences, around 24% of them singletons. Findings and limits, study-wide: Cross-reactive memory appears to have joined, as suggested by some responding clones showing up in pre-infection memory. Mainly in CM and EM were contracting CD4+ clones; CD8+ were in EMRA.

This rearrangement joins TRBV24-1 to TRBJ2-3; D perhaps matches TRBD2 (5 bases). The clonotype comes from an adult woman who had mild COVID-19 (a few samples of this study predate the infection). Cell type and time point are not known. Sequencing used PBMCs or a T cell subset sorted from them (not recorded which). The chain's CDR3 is CATSDHGLGSSGTDTQYF. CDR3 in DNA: TGTGCCACCAGTGACCATGGTTTGGGGAGTTCTGGCACAGATACGCAGTATTTT.